What follows is one T cell receptor (beta chain) and its context. This entry is derived from a study of OX40 agonist ivuxolimab in advanced cancers. Study context: With ivuxolimab, an agonistic anti-OX40 (CD134) antibody, patients were treated.

Here immunoSEQ multiplex PCR was the method, and the copy in TCRdb shows in-frame clones only, minus some. Of about 100,000 clones in the sample, about 90% were seen once. Per germline, CDR1 LNHDA and CDR2 SQIVND (reference sequence). The CDR3 is made up of 13 amino acids. J lost 8 bases, V lost 8 bases, and 7 bases had no gene match. This TCR was sampled from an adult with an advanced solid tumor such as melanoma, head and neck, liver or kidney cancer. Specimen: CD4+ or CD8+ T cells sorted from blood, collected in a trial of the OX40 agonist ivuxolimab. The V and J genes are TRBV19 and TRBJ1-4, with 8 bases lining up with TRBD1. The CDR3 nucleotides are TGTGCCAGTCAGACAGGGGAGCGAGAAAAACTGTTTTTT. This gives the protein CASQTGEREKLFF.